This TCR beta chain appears in the sequencing data of a study of chemoradiotherapy in HPV16-positive cancers. Trimming stripped 5 bases from V and 9 bases from J, with 21 bases between. The CDR3 loop spans 15 amino acids. The germline CDR1 and CDR2 sequences are SNHLY and FYNNEI. Method: immunoSEQ multiplex PCR; TCRdb's copy keeps in-frame clones and lacks some. The sample consists of approximately 5,000 clones, over 70% of them appearing once. This sequence joins TRBV2 and TRBJ2-3, with D tentatively TRBD1 or TRBD2 (5 bases each). The receptor's source is a human donor with HPV-associated anogenital cancer. The sample in question was tumor tissue, obtained from a patient who underwent chemoradiotherapy. The CDR3 coding sequence is TGTGCCAGCAGTCAGAGCTCCGAGGGGCCAGGGACGCAGTATTTT. Encoded protein: CASSQSSEGPGTQYF.